This entry concerns a single TCR beta chain. What it binds is not known. The record originates from a study of OX40 agonist ivuxolimab in advanced cancers. Study as a whole: The patients' treatment was ivuxolimab, an agonistic anti-OX40 (CD134) antibody. General study findings and limits: Among the lowest peripheral clonal expansion occurred in 0.1-3.0 mg/kg partial responders.

Germline CDR1 reads MNHNY; CDR2 reads SVGAGI (reference sequence). This CDR3 has 16 amino acids. V lost 6 bases to trimming and J lost 4 bases; unmatched junction nucleotides: 11. TCRdb's copy holds only in-frame clones and misses some; the assay was immunoSEQ multiplex PCR. The repertoire holds about 61,000 clones, with about four fifths as singletons. This chain connects TRBV6-6 to TRBJ2-2; 7 bases align to TRBD1. This TCR was recovered from an adult with an advanced solid tumor such as melanoma, head and neck, liver or kidney cancer. Sequencing was performed on CD4+ or CD8+ T cells sorted from blood, taken in a trial of the OX40 agonist ivuxolimab. As DNA, the CDR3 is TGTGCCAGCAGGGTTTCATCGACAGGGCTCACCGGGGAGCTGTTTTTT. Protein: CASRVSSTGLTGELFF.